This T cell receptor (beta chain) was documented in a study of neurological immune-mediated disorders. V was trimmed by 8 bases and J by 1 base, leaving 11 bases between them. There are 13 residues in the CDR3. Germline V lookup: CDR1 SGHTA, CDR2 FQGNSA. The output of every sequencing run, over 160 million TCR-beta sequences, came from 15-18 subjects. TCRdb recomputed calls from the 5' RACE reads with MiXCR, one row per CDR3 protein. The table lists tens of thousands of distinct CDR3 sequences, 7% to 8.5% of them singletons. There are a few counts of this clonotype. Antigen: not known. The sorted libraries were prepared using about a million CD4+ or CD8+ T cells that had themselves been sorted. Findings and caveats of the study: The expanded clones of different subjects shared no CDR3 amino acid sequences (suggesting private repertoires in all groups). HTLV-1-associated myelopathy had the most TCR clonal expansion, whereas multiple sclerosis had the least (lower than in healthy controls).

The TCR comes from a man aged 45 to 65 in good health. Input material: CD4+ T cells from blood. This chain uses TRBV7-2 with TRBJ2-5; perhaps D is TRBD1 or TRBD2 (5 bases each). CDR3 DNA: TGTGCCAGCGGGGGAGTACCCCAAGAGACCCAGTACTTC. It translates to CASGGVPQETQYF.